The T cell receptor (beta chain) described here comes from a study of T cells and Merkel cell carcinoma outcomes. Whole-study findings and limits: Repertoire plus T-cell density reportedly predicted Merkel cell carcinoma outcomes.

Clones were read by immunoSEQ multiplex PCR, and TCRdb kept only the in-frame ones, dropping some. Counted here are approximately 10,000 clones, roughly 96% occurring once; the ten biggest clones make up about 0.95%. Germline values: CDR1 SGHTA, CDR2 FQGNSA. The CDR3 contains 15 residues. V was trimmed by 4 bases and J by 1 base, leaving 13 bases between them. This clone was observed a single time. Its specificity is unknown. The specimen was tumor tissue from Merkel cell carcinoma. V usage is TRBV7-2 and J usage is TRBJ1-1; D unresolved. The source is a human donor with Merkel cell carcinoma. CDR3 protein: CASSSSRRTNTEAFF. In DNA form, the CDR3 reads TGTGCCAGCAGCTCGTCGAGGAGGACGAACACTGAAGCTTTCTTT.